This T cell receptor (beta chain) derives from a study of response to subunit inactivated influenza vaccine (dated by TCRdb to the late 2010s). Study-level background: The study used deep quantitative T cell receptor repertoire profiling to track responses to a trivalent subunit inactivated influenza vaccine.

Receptor libraries were prepared by RT-PCR. Sequencing was performed on an Illumina HiSeq 2500. TCRdb redid the processing of the public reads, applying fastp at Q25 and MiXCR, and retained in-frame beta chains. A single entry per CDR3 protein holds the most common genes and DNA from its merged rows. This sample has just over 300,000 distinct CDR3 sequences in its table, and around a fifth of those were observed once. The biggest ten clones account for roughly a tenth of the sample. V is cut by 2 bases and J by 0 bases, and the space between the germline ends is 10 bases. Taken from the germline V gene, the CDR1 and CDR2 loops are KGHDR and SFDVKD. Reading from cysteine to phenylalanine, the CDR3 counts 15 amino acids. The sequence is cut down to CDR3 DNA, 45 bases in frame from base 1. The table lists this clonotype with a few counts. Its antigen remains unidentified. No per-base quality is available; no much larger clone lies one base away.

Here is what the overall study found, with its caveats: According to the authors, only a limited number of new T cells may be recruited by each seasonal influenza vaccination.

The sample was PBMCs from blood, taken 21 months after vaccination. This TCR was recovered from a man between 50 and 70 years old who received an inactivated influenza vaccine. Donor details come from another sample of the same person, matched by shared clones. The chain couples TRBV24-1 to TRBJ2-7; too little of a D gene remains to name it. Here the CDR3 is given as CATSDSGPSSYEQYF. The bases are TGTGCCACCAGTGATTCCGGGCCAAGCTCCTACGAGCAGTACTTC.